What follows are 10 T cell receptor beta chains derived from one specimen sequenced in a study of blood T cell repertoires in COVID-19. Here immunoSEQ multiplex PCR was the method, and the copy in TCRdb shows in-frame clones only, minus some. This sample yields roughly 140,000 clones, of which 82% are seen a single time; about 4.3% belongs to the top ten. Sequencing was done on a sample of peripheral blood. All receptors derive from a woman older than 75 with acute or convalescent COVID-19.

The chain uses TRBV5-1 and TRBJ1-3; D is unresolved. Germline values: CDR1 SGHRS, CDR2 YFSETQ. Trimming took off 4 bases at V and 0 bases at J, with 11 bases between the two ends. This CDR3 has 15 residues. The CDR3 DNA sequence: TGCGCCAGCAGCACCTCCGGAGACTCTGGAAACACCATATATTTT. Its translation is CASSTSGDSGNTIYF.

This sequence joins TRBV18 and TRBJ2-1; tentatively, D is TRBD1 (5 bases). Germline CDR1 reads KGHSH; CDR2 reads LQKENI. With 1 base removed from V and 7 bases from J, the gap between germline ends came to 8 bases. This CDR3 comprises 13 residues. CDR3 residues: CASSPLQANEQFF. CDR3 sequence (DNA): TGTGCCAGCTCACCACTACAGGCGAATGAGCAGTTCTTC. Looking up the rest from reference TRBV18 and TRBJ2-1 gives the full variable domain: NAGVMQNPRHLVRRRGQEARLRCSPMKGHSHVYWYRQLPEEGLKFMVYLQKENIIDESGMPKERFSAEFPKEGPSILRIQQVVRGDSAAYFCASSPLQANEQFFGPGTRLTVL.

This chain uses TRBV5-5 with TRBJ1-1; D is possibly TRBD1 (6 bases). The CDR3 is made up of 18 amino acids. V lost 1 base, J lost 0 bases, and 19 bases lay in between. CDR1 and CDR2 (germline): SGHKS, YYEKEE (reference sequence). In DNA form, the CDR3 reads TGTGCCAGCAGCTTGTGGCTGACGCGGGGGCGTCTGAACACTGAAGCTTTCTTT. It translates to CASSLWLTRGRLNTEAFF.

The gene calls are TRBV27 and TRBJ2-7, with TRBD1 identical over 10 bases. The CDR3 covers 16 residues. The ends lost 2 bases at V and 3 bases at J; junction bases unmatched: 7. CDR1 and CDR2 from the germline V gene are MNHEY and SMNVEV (reference sequence). In nucleotides, the CDR3 is TGTGCCAGCAGTTTACTTGGGACAGGGGCCCACTACGAGCAGTACTTC. This encodes CASSLLGTGAHYEQYF.

J is TRBJ1-4 and V is TRBV28, with D unclear. CDR3 length: 14 residues. V lost 0 bases and J 8 bases, leaving 10 bases between the germline ends. Germline CDR1 MDHEN, CDR2 SYDVKM. The CDR3 region is CASSLWDLREKLFF. In nucleotides, the CDR3 is TGTGCCAGCAGTTTATGGGATTTGCGGGAAAAACTGTTTTTT.

The chain employs TRBV6-5 and TRBJ2-5; maybe TRBD1 (5 bases). The V gene lost 6 bases and the J gene lost 5 bases, with 19 bases spanning the gap. Germline assignment: CDR1 MNHEY and CDR2 SVGAGI. The CDR3 extends over 15 amino acids. CDR3 sequence: CASSFRVYGEETQYF. CDR3 bases: TGTGCCAGCAGCTTCAGGGTTTACGGTGAGGAGACCCAGTACTTC.

The CDR3 DNA is TGTGCCAGCAGCCCGAAGACAGGGGGCCTAAACAATGAGCAGTTCTTC. Translation gives CASSPKTGGLNNEQFF. The chain uses TRBV7-2 and TRBJ2-1; 10 nucleotides line up with TRBD1. Per germline, CDR1 SGHTA and CDR2 FQGNSA. V trimming: 5 bases; J trimming: 5 bases; junction bases outside the gene matches: 9. The CDR3 covers 16 residues.

CDR3 sequence: CASSPRRISLAGGLNEQFF. The CDR3 nucleotides are TGTGCCAGCAGCCCCCGGAGAATTTCGCTAGCGGGAGGACTCAATGAGCAGTTCTTC. This chain joins TRBV4-2 and TRBJ2-1, with TRBD2 identical over 11 bases. Trimming took 4 bases from V and 6 from J; bases not matched to a gene: 17. This CDR3 has 19 residues. Germline-derived CDR1 and CDR2 are LGHNA and YNFKEQ.

This sequence joins TRBV27 and TRBJ1-5; D is unresolved. Germline CDR1 and CDR2: MNHEY and SMNVEV (reference sequence). Trimming left V 5 bases short and J 0 bases short, with 14 bases between. The CDR3 is 16 residues long. DNA for the CDR3: TGTGCCAGCAGTCCGAGGACGGGATATAGCAATCAGCCCCAGCATTTT. Residues: CASSPRTGYSNQPQHF.

The CDR3 here is CASSSRQGGEKLFF. CDR3 coding DNA: TGTGCCAGCAGCTCCAGACAGGGAGGCGAAAAACTGTTTTTT. The V gene is TRBV5-4, the J gene TRBJ1-4, with 7 bases fitting TRBD1. Germline values: CDR1 SGHNT, CDR2 YYREEE (reference sequence). The CDR3 length is 14 residues. J lost 8 bases, V lost 3 bases, and 7 bases had no gene match.